This T cell receptor (beta chain) came from a study of siplizumab effects on memory and regulatory T cells. The data were produced by immunoSEQ multiplex PCR, yet TCRdb's version contains in-frame clones alone and is incomplete. This table has some 100,000 clones, about 93% appearing once. The germline V gene has CDR1 SGHAT and CDR2 FQNNGV. Trimming shortened V by 1 base and J by 8 bases, and 3 bases separated the two germline ends. The CDR3 runs to 11 residues. V and J are TRBV11-2 and TRBJ2-1; no definite D call. The specimen sequenced was non-Treg CD4+ T cells sorted from blood. The clonotype was recovered from a human donor in good health. The CDR3 loop reads CASSLAHEQFF. The CDR3 DNA reads as TGTGCCAGCAGCTTAGCCCATGAGCAGTTCTTC. Full variable domain (remainder filled in from reference TRBV11-2 and TRBJ2-1): EAGVAQSPRYKIIEKRQSVAFWCNPISGHATLYWYQQILGQGPKLLIQFQNNGVVDDSQLPKDRFSAERLKGVDSTLKIQPAKLEDSAVYLCASSLAHEQFFGPGTRLTVL.